A selection of T cell receptor beta chains follows, all from one sample in a study of T cell changes during pregnancy in multiple sclerosis. The data were produced by immunoSEQ multiplex PCR, yet TCRdb's version contains in-frame clones alone and is incomplete. Of about 73,000 clones listed, about 92% are singletons. The sequencing used peripheral blood, collected in the third trimester of pregnancy. Receptor source: a female donor in good health, enrolled as a control in a pregnancy study. CDR3s include the opening cysteine and the closing phenylalanine or tryptophan. The order of the fields is D gene, V gene, J gene, clone size, CDR3 DNA, CDR3 protein. A D gene is named only where the DNA matches it firmly. Expanded clones get a size class; other rows say once, few or many, or leave the size out.

d_gene: TRBD1
v_gene: TRBV9
j_gene: TRBJ2-5
abundance: NA
CDR3nt: TGTGCCAGCAGCGTAGTCGGCGGGACAGGGTCGGAAGAGACCCAGTACTTC
CDR3aa: CASSVVGGTGSEETQYF

d_gene: NA
v_gene: TRBV19
j_gene: TRBJ1-1
abundance: NA
CDR3nt: TGTGCCACGGGGAGGGACATGAACACTGAAGCTTTCTTT
CDR3aa: CATGRDMNTEAFF

d_gene: TRBD2
v_gene: TRBV5-4
j_gene: TRBJ2-2
abundance: NA
CDR3nt: TGTGCCAGCAGCTTGGGAGCGGGAGGGACGAGCACCGGGGAGCTGTTTTTT
CDR3aa: CASSLGAGGTSTGELFF

d_gene: NA
v_gene: TRBV27
j_gene: TRBJ1-4
abundance: NA
CDR3nt: TGTGCCAGCAGTTTTGGCAGAAATGAAAAACTGTTTTTT
CDR3aa: CASSFGRNEKLFF

d_gene: NA
v_gene: TRBV28
j_gene: TRBJ2-3
abundance: NA
CDR3nt: TGTGCCACCGAAGGGGGGGGGCACACAGATACGCAGTATTTT
CDR3aa: CATEGGGHTDTQYF

d_gene: TRBD2
v_gene: TRBV29-1
j_gene: TRBJ2-5
abundance: NA
CDR3nt: TGCAGCGTTGGGTATAGCGGGAGGGCCCAAGAGACCCAGTACTTC
CDR3aa: CSVGYSGRAQETQYF

d_gene: NA
v_gene: TRBV28
j_gene: TRBJ1-1
abundance: NA
CDR3nt: TGTGCCAGCAGGGCGGGGGCGCTATGGAACACTGAAGCTTTCTTT
CDR3aa: CASRAGALWNTEAFF

d_gene: TRBD2
v_gene: TRBV4-2
j_gene: TRBJ2-7
abundance: NA
CDR3nt: TGTGCCAGCAGCCAACCTGAGGGAGGGCTCGTCGTCGAGCAGTACTTC
CDR3aa: CASSQPEGGLVVEQYF

d_gene: TRBD2
v_gene: TRBV7-2
j_gene: TRBJ2-5
abundance: NA
CDR3nt: TGTGCCAGCAGCCGACTAGCGGGAGTACCAGAGACCCAGTACTTC
CDR3aa: CASSRLAGVPETQYF

d_gene: NA
v_gene: TRBV19
j_gene: TRBJ2-7
abundance: NA
CDR3nt: TGTGCCAGTATAGGAGGCGGGCTCTACGAGCAGTACTTC
CDR3aa: CASIGGGLYEQYF

d_gene: NA
v_gene: TRBV18
j_gene: TRBJ1-5
abundance: few
CDR3nt: TGTGCCAGCTCAGACACAGGGCTCGCTCAGCCCCAGCATTTT
CDR3aa: CASSDTGLAQPQHF

d_gene: NA
v_gene: TRBV28
j_gene: TRBJ2-5
abundance: NA
CDR3nt: TGTGCCAGCAGCCCGGGGGGCCGGTACCAAGAGACCCAGTACTTC
CDR3aa: CASSPGGRYQETQYF

d_gene: TRBD2
v_gene: TRBV7-2
j_gene: TRBJ2-3
abundance: NA
CDR3nt: TGTGCCAGCAGCTTGTACTCACGAAGCGGGAGGAACACAGATACGCAGTATTTT
CDR3aa: CASSLYSRSGRNTDTQYF

d_gene: TRBD1
v_gene: TRBV19
j_gene: TRBJ2-1
abundance: NA
CDR3nt: TGTGCCAGACTGTCCCGGGACAGGGACAATGAGCAGTTCTTC
CDR3aa: CARLSRDRDNEQFF

d_gene: NA
v_gene: TRBV19
j_gene: TRBJ1-3
abundance: few
CDR3nt: TGTGCCAGTAGTATACGACTGATCTCTGGAAACACCATATATTTT
CDR3aa: CASSIRLISGNTIYF

d_gene: NA
v_gene: TRBV4-1
j_gene: TRBJ1-4
abundance: NA
CDR3nt: TGCGCCAGCAGCCGCTACGGGGTCAATGAAAAACTGTTTTTT
CDR3aa: CASSRYGVNEKLFF

d_gene: NA
v_gene: TRBV5-4
j_gene: TRBJ2-7
abundance: few
CDR3nt: TGTGCCAGCAGCTTGGCCAGGGGTAACGAGCAGTACTTC
CDR3aa: CASSLARGNEQYF

d_gene: TRBD2
v_gene: TRBV2
j_gene: TRBJ2-3
abundance: NA
CDR3nt: TGTGCCAGCGGAGGACTAGCGGGGCTCACAGATACGCAGTATTTT
CDR3aa: CASGGLAGLTDTQYF

d_gene: TRBD2
v_gene: TRBV6-4
j_gene: TRBJ2-3
abundance: NA
CDR3nt: TGTGCCAGCAGTGACTCTGCGGGGGGGCCTACAGATACGCAGTATTTT
CDR3aa: CASSDSAGGPTDTQYF

d_gene: NA
v_gene: TRBV9
j_gene: TRBJ2-5
abundance: once
CDR3nt: TGTGCCAGCAGCCCCCCTTTTGGGGGAGGCCTCCAAGAGACCCAGTACTTC
CDR3aa: CASSPPFGGGLQETQYF

d_gene: TRBD1
v_gene: TRBV11-3
j_gene: TRBJ2-7
abundance: NA
CDR3nt: TGTGCCAGCAGATCCGGGACAGGGAATTACGAGCAGTACTTC
CDR3aa: CASRSGTGNYEQYF

d_gene: TRBD2
v_gene: TRBV29-1
j_gene: TRBJ2-5
abundance: once
CDR3nt: TGCAGCGTTGAAAGCCGGGGGGGCCGGGAGACCCAGTACTTC
CDR3aa: CSVESRGGRETQYF

d_gene: TRBD1
v_gene: TRBV5-1
j_gene: TRBJ1-2
abundance: NA
CDR3nt: TGCGCCAGCAGCTTCCCCCAGGGGGCCAGCGGCTACACCTTC
CDR3aa: CASSFPQGASGYTF

d_gene: TRBD2
v_gene: TRBV18
j_gene: TRBJ2-7
abundance: NA
CDR3nt: TGTGCCAGCTCGGTCCTTGGGGGGGGGACCTCCTACGAGCAGTACTTC
CDR3aa: CASSVLGGGTSYEQYF

d_gene: TRBD2
v_gene: TRBV5-1
j_gene: TRBJ2-7
abundance: NA
CDR3nt: TGCGCCAGCAGCGCGGGGGGGCACTACGAGCAGTACTTC
CDR3aa: CASSAGGHYEQYF

d_gene: NA
v_gene: TRBV6-1
j_gene: TRBJ1-1
abundance: NA
CDR3nt: TGTGCCAGCAATCCTTCTTTTAACACTGAAGCTTTCTTT
CDR3aa: CASNPSFNTEAFF

d_gene: NA
v_gene: TRBV4-3
j_gene: TRBJ1-3
abundance: NA
CDR3nt: TGCGCCAGCAGCCGCCTTCAGGGATCTGGAAACACCATATATTTT
CDR3aa: CASSRLQGSGNTIYF